The 14 T cell receptor beta chains below all came from one sample that was sequenced in a study of T cells after yellow fever vaccination. TCRdb ran MiXCR on the 5' RACE reads and lists one entry per CDR3 protein. The repertoire holds 450,000 to 550,000 distinct CDR3 sequences, with 20% to 25% as singletons. Specimen: PBMCs, collected roughly 20 days after the first yellow fever vaccination. Every receptor here comes from a man aged 18 to 29 who received the YFV17D yellow fever vaccine.

CDR3 amino acids: CASSYSTGTGYTF. The CDR3 nucleotides read TGTGCCAGCAGTTACTCGACAGGTACCGGCTACACCTTC. The rearrangement uses TRBV6-7 and TRBJ1-2; D may be TRBD1 (6 bases). TRBV6-7 is sorted into the ORF group, with uncertain function. The CDR3 totals 13 residues. The V end lost 0 bases, the J end lost 8 bases, and 10 bases lay between the germline ends.

The table lists this clonotype with a few counts. The rearrangement uses TRBV20-1 and TRBJ2-7, with TRBD1 matching over 9 bases. Trimming removed 7 bases from V and 1 base from J; junction bases left unmatched: 14. The CDR3 runs to 16 residues. Germline CDR1 is DFQATT and CDR2 is SNEGSKA (reference sequence). CDR3 DNA sequence: TGCAGTGTCACGGGACAGGGCCTCCCAAATTCCTACGAGCAGTACTTC. It encodes CSVTGQGLPNSYEQYF.

CDR3 DNA sequence: TGCGCCAGCAGTCCGGGACGGGTCTATCAGCAGTACTTC. Translated: CASSPGRVYQQYF. The chain recombines TRBV10-1 with TRBJ2-7; either TRBD1 or TRBD2 may supply D (5 bases each). V shed 5 bases and J shed 8 bases, with 16 bases lying between them. The CDR3 has 13 amino acids. CDR1 is WNHNN, CDR2 SYGVQD, per germline (reference sequence).

This clonotype was detected a few times. The rearrangement joins TRBV29-1 to TRBJ2-2; TRBD2 agrees at 12 bases. Germline CDR1 and CDR2: SQVTM and ANQGSEA. This CDR3 has 15 amino acids. J was trimmed by 0 bases and V by 6 bases; bases with no gene match: 2. CDR3 residues: CSVRTSGANTGELFF. The CDR3 bases are TGCAGCGTCAGGACTAGCGGGGCGAACACCGGGGAGCTGTTTTTT.

CDR3 sequence: CASSLRLNWETQYF. CDR3 nucleotides: TGTGCCAGCAGCTTACGTCTAAATTGGGAGACCCAGTACTTC. The chain has TRBV7-3 and TRBJ2-5; no firm D call. The CDR3 totals 14 residues. CDR1 and CDR2 from the germline V gene are SGHTA and FQGTGA. Between the trimmed V and J ends, which lost 2 bases and 5 bases, there was a span of 12 bases.

This clonotype was recorded a few times. The chain links TRBV6-5 to TRBJ1-4; 8 bases fit TRBD1. Germline CDR1 is MNHEY and CDR2 is SVGAGI. The length of the CDR3 is 16 residues. Losses at the gene ends were 0 bases for V and 11 bases for J; bases not matched to a gene: 11. The chain's CDR3 is CASSYSRGQGDRKLFF. The DNA for the CDR3 is TGTGCCAGCAGTTACTCGAGAGGACAGGGCGATCGGAAACTGTTTTTT.

This clonotype turned up a few times. This chain joins TRBV5-1 and TRBJ1-2; D gene ambiguous. V lost 1 base and J lost 7, with 14 bases in between. The germline CDR1 and CDR2 sequences are SGHRS and YFSETQ. CDR3 length: 14 residues. For the CDR3, the DNA is TGCGCCAGCAGCTTGCGTATGAGGGAATCTGGCTACACCTTC. Protein sequence: CASSLRMRESGYTF.

Concerning this clonotype itself: Being one base from a much bigger clone, this may be a read error. This chain uses TRBV29-1 with TRBJ2-1; D remains ambiguous. Trimming removed 4 bases at V and 8 bases at J, with 15 bases between. The CDR3 sequence is 13 residues long. CDR1 is SQVTM, CDR2 ANQGSEA, per germline. CDR3 region: CSVVADLAYEQFF. DNA for the CDR3: TGCAGCGTTGTAGCAGACTTAGCATATGAGCAGTTCTTC.

The chain has TRBV7-8 and TRBJ2-2; 8 bases line up with TRBD1. Germline assignment: CDR1 SGHVS and CDR2 FQNEAQ. Trimming took 5 bases from V and 7 from J; bases not matched to a gene: 9. This CDR3 is built from 15 residues. The CDR3: CASSPRGREHGELFF. The CDR3 DNA follows: TGTGCCAGCAGCCCCAGGGGGCGCGAACACGGGGAGCTGTTTTTT.

The chain has TRBV7-6 and TRBJ2-1, with D possibly being TRBD1 (6 bases). The germline V and J ends were trimmed by 3 bases and 0 bases, with 15 bases remaining between them. The CDR3 length is 17 residues. Germline V CDR1 and CDR2: SGHVS, FNYEAQ. CDR3 DNA: TGTGCCAGCAGCTTGACTACAGGGATTCCCTCCTACAATGAGCAGTTCTTC. It is translated as CASSLTTGIPSYNEQFF.

This clonotype was seen just once. The gene calls are TRBV19 and TRBJ1-1; TRBD1 might be the D (5 bases). Trimming shortened V by 3 bases and J by 3 bases, and 8 bases separated the two germline ends. The CDR3 is 13 residues long. Germline CDR1 LNHDA, CDR2 SQIVND (reference sequence). The CDR3 nucleotides read TGTGCCAGTAGTATGGGGCAGTACACTGAAGCTTTCTTT. Protein product: CASSMGQYTEAFF. Full variable domain (remainder filled in from reference TRBV19 and TRBJ1-1): DGGITQSPKYLFRKEGQNVTLSCEQNLNHDAMYWYRQDPGQGLRLIYYSQIVNDFQKGDIAEGYSVSREKKESFPLTVTSAQKNPTAFYLCASSMGQYTEAFFGQGTRLTVV.

For the CDR3, the DNA is TGCGCCAGCAGCCGTAGAAGGGATTCGAACACTGAAGCTTTCTTT. This sequence encodes CASSRRRDSNTEAFF. This chain connects TRBV4-1 to TRBJ1-1; D remains ambiguous. Germline V gene lookup returns CDR1 MGHRA and CDR2 YSYEKL. This CDR3 contains 15 residues. The V end was cut by 4 bases, the J end by 1 base, with 13 bases between.

This clonotype was seen a few times. This rearrangement joins TRBV5-1 to TRBJ2-7; possibly TRBD2 for D (5 bases). This CDR3 has 15 amino acids. Trimming took 0 bases from V and 0 from J, leaving 10 bases between them. Germline V gene sequence: CDR1 SGHRS, CDR2 YFSETQ. For the CDR3, the DNA is TGCGCCAGCAGCTTGGGGACTGCGAGCTCCTACGAGCAGTACGTC. It specifies CASSLGTASSYEQYV.

The chain recombines TRBV6-1 with TRBJ2-7; D possibly corresponds to TRBD1 (6 bases). The V and J ends lost 10 bases and 2 bases respectively, with 18 bases between them. Germline V CDR1 and CDR2: MNHNS, SASEGT. CDR3 length: 14 residues. CDR3 sequence: CATYSGVLPYEQYV. CDR3 DNA: TGTGCCACCTATTCAGGGGTTCTGCCCTACGAGCAGTACGTC.